A single sample is the source of the 14 T cell receptor beta chains below, sequenced in a study of blood T cell repertoires in COVID-19. Produced via immunoSEQ multiplex PCR; TCRdb's table is partial and in-frame only. The data show about 180,000 clones, with 80% to 90% seen just once and around 8.6% held by the top ten. Sequenced material: peripheral blood. Every receptor here comes from a man in his fifties or sixties with active or convalescent COVID-19.

This clone was detected a few times. The J gene is TRBJ2-5, the V gene TRBV7-2; D remains ambiguous. CDR3 length: 15 amino acids. The germline V gene has CDR1 SGHTA and CDR2 FQGNSA. Trimming removed 2 bases at V and 1 base at J, with 11 bases between. For the CDR3, the DNA is TGTGCCAGCAGCTTATCCCCAGGCTCCCAAGAGACCCAGTACTTC. This gives the protein CASSLSPGSQETQYF.

The chain has TRBV27 and TRBJ2-5; the D gene is possibly TRBD2 (5 bases). Trimming pared 0 bases from V and 1 base from J, leaving 9 bases between. Germline V gene data show CDR1 as MNHEY and CDR2 as SMNVEV (reference sequence). This CDR3 has 15 residues. CDR3 nucleotides: TGTGCCAGCAGTTTATCGTGGAGCGGCCAAGAGACCCAGTACTTC. As protein: CASSLSWSGQETQYF.

The chain uses TRBV28 and TRBJ1-5; 8 nucleotides align to TRBD1. Germline-derived CDR1 and CDR2 are MDHEN and SYDVKM. CDR3 length: 14 residues. V was clipped by 10 bases and J by 5 bases; unmatched bases: 10. CDR3 sequence (DNA): TGTGCCAACTCCAGGGGGCCGGTCGATCAGCCCCAGCATTTT. This gives the protein CANSRGPVDQPQHF.

The V and J genes are TRBV7-6 and TRBJ1-1; no clear D. V was pared by 2 bases and J by 3 bases, with 10 bases between. This CDR3 has 14 residues. Germline V gives CDR1 SGHVS, CDR2 FNYEAQ. CDR3 protein: CASSLLGVDTEAFF. DNA for the CDR3: TGTGCCAGCAGCTTATTAGGAGTTGACACTGAAGCTTTCTTT.

The chain is built from TRBV7-2 and TRBJ2-3; D is unclear. There are 14 residues in the CDR3. Trimming stripped 4 bases from V and 0 bases from J, with 8 bases between. Germline assignment: CDR1 SGHTA and CDR2 FQGNSA. The DNA for the CDR3 is TGTGCCAGCAGCTCACCCCAGAGCACAGATACGCAGTATTTT. Translated: CASSSPQSTDTQYF.

This sequence joins TRBV25-1 and TRBJ1-2; D is possibly TRBD1 (5 bases). CDR1 MGHDK and CDR2 SYGVNS come from the germline V gene. V dropped 1 base and J dropped 4 bases, with 7 bases sitting between them. The CDR3 totals 13 residues. The CDR3 DNA is TGTGCCAGCAGTGAATCAGGGTTCTATGGCTACACCTTC. This gives the protein CASSESGFYGYTF.

This chain connects TRBV7-2 to TRBJ2-5; weak D call: TRBD1 (6 bases). From germline, CDR1 is SGHTA and CDR2 FQGNSA. This CDR3 region has 13 residues. With 5 bases removed from V and 4 bases from J, the gap between germline ends came to 11 bases. In nucleotides, the CDR3 is TGTGCCAGCAGCCCAGGGGCGGGAGAGACCCAGTACTTC. Translating gives CASSPGAGETQYF.

V is TRBV6-2 or TRBV6-3 and J is TRBJ2-5; D is perhaps TRBD2 (6 bases). The V end was cut by 2 bases, the J end by 5 bases, with 9 bases between. The CDR3 spans 13 residues. CDR1 and CDR2 (germline): MNHEY, SVGEGT. The chain's CDR3 is CASSYRGWETQYF. The CDR3 DNA sequence: TGTGCCAGCAGTTACCGGGGGTGGGAGACCCAGTACTTC.

This sequence joins TRBV5-6 and TRBJ2-1; tentative D call: TRBD2 (6 bases). Trimming left V 6 bases short and J 3 bases short, with 22 bases between. The CDR3 sequence is 17 residues long. The germline V gene encodes CDR1 SGHDT and CDR2 YYEEEE. The CDR3 DNA follows: TGTGCCAGCAAACCGAGGGGCTCTAGCGCCATCTACAATGAGCAGTTCTTC. Its translation is CASKPRGSSAIYNEQFF.

The gene calls are TRBV7-9 and TRBJ2-7, with D hard to call. The CDR3 is made up of 13 amino acids. The ends were cut back, 1 base at V and 2 bases at J, with 6 bases in the middle. Germline V CDR1 and CDR2: SEHNR, FQNEAQ (reference sequence). Here the CDR3 reads CASSLVQTYEQYF. The CDR3 DNA is TGTGCCAGCAGCTTAGTTCAGACCTACGAGCAGTACTTC.

The J gene is TRBJ1-2, the V gene TRBV10-2; 9 nucleotides match TRBD1. Germline V gene data show CDR1 as WSHSY and CDR2 as SAAADI. This CDR3 is built from 17 residues. V shed 0 bases, J shed 8 bases, and the junction held 13 bases outside the gene matches. The CDR3 here is CASSESRTGVMLRGYTF. In DNA, the CDR3 is TGCGCCAGCAGTGAGTCGCGGACAGGGGTAATGCTACGAGGCTACACCTTC.

For this clone: This sample also contains other DNA sequences that code for the same CDR3. J is TRBJ2-3 and V is TRBV7-3, with TRBD2 matching 8 bases. The CDR3 totals 14 residues. V shed 2 bases and J 2 bases; nucleotides not matched to a gene: 0. The V gene's germline CDR1 is SGHTA and CDR2 FQGTGA. Here the CDR3 DNA reads TGTGCCAGCAGCTTAGGACTAGCCACAGATACGCAGTATTTT. Protein product: CASSLGLATDTQYF.

The CDR3 protein is CSGTGTWPNEQFF. CDR3 nucleotide sequence: TGCAGCGGTACCGGGACTTGGCCCAATGAGCAGTTCTTC. The chain combines TRBV29-1 with TRBJ2-1, with a possible D match to TRBD2 (6 bases). The V gene's germline CDR1 is SQVTM and CDR2 ANQGSEA. V gave up 7 bases and J gave up 6 bases, with 16 bases separating them. The length of the CDR3 is 13 residues.

This clone occurred once. The chain uses TRBV5-1 and TRBJ2-5, with 10 bases lining up with TRBD1. V lost 3 bases, J lost 5 bases, and 7 bases stayed unmatched. CDR3 length: 15 residues. The V gene's germline CDR1 is SGHRS and CDR2 YFSETQ. CDR3 sequence reads: CASSSTTGGGETQYF. The DNA of the CDR3 is TGCGCCAGCAGCTCCACGACAGGGGGCGGCGAGACCCAGTACTTC.